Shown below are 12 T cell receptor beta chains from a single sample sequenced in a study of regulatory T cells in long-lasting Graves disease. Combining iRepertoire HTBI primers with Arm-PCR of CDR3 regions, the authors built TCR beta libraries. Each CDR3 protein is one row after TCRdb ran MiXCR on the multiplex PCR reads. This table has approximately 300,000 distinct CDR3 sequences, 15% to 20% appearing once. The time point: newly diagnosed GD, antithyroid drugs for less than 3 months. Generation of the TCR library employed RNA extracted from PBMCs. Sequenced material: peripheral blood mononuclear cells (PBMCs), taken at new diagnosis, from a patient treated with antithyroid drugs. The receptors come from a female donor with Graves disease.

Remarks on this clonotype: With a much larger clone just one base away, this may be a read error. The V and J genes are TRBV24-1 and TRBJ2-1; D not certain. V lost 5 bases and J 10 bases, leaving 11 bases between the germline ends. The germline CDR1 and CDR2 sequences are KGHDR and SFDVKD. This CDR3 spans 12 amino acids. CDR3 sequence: CATSGLSYEQFF. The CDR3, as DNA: TGTGCCACCAGTGGATTGTCCTACGAGCAGTTCTTC.

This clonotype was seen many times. CDR3 DNA: TGTGCCAGCAGTTACGTTAGCACAGATACGCAGTATTTT. Translated: CASSYVSTDTQYF. The genes are TRBV6-5 and TRBJ2-3, with D unclear. Germline V gene sequence: CDR1 MNHEY, CDR2 SVGAGI. V was pared by 2 bases and J by 0 bases, with 3 bases between. This CDR3 contains 13 residues.

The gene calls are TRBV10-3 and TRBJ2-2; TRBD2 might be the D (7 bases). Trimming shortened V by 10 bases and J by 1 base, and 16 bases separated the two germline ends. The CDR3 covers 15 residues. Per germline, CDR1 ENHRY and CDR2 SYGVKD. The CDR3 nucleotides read TGTGCCAGATGCGGGGGCAGAAAGAACACCGGGGAGCTGTTTTTT. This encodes CARCGGRKNTGELFF.

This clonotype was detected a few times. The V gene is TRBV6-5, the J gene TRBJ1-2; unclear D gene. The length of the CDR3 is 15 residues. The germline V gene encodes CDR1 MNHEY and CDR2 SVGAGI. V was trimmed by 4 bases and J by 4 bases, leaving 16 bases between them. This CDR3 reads CASSSPRGDSYGYTF. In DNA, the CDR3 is TGTGCCAGCAGTTCCCCGAGAGGCGATTCCTATGGCTACACCTTC.

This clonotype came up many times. CDR3 residues: CASSRDNVRETQYF. The CDR3 DNA follows: TGTGCCAGCAGCCGGGACAATGTTCGAGAGACCCAGTACTTC. The chain uses TRBV11-2 and TRBJ2-5, with a weak D call TRBD1 (6 bases). The germline gives CDR1 SGHAT, CDR2 FQNNGV. Between the trimmed V and J ends, which lost 5 bases and 4 bases, there was a span of 14 bases. The CDR3 totals 14 residues.

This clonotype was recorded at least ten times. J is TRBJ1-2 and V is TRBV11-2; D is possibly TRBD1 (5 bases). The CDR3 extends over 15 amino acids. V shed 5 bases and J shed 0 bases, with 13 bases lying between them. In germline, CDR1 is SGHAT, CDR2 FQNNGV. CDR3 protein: CASSAWDGPNYGYTF. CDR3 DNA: TGTGCCAGCAGCGCGTGGGACGGGCCTAACTATGGCTACACCTTC. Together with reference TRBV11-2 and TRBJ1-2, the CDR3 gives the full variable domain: EAGVAQSPRYKIIEKRQSVAFWCNPISGHATLYWYQQILGQGPKLLIQFQNNGVVDDSQLPKDRFSAERLKGVDSTLKIQPAKLEDSAVYLCASSAWDGPNYGYTFGSGTRLTVV.

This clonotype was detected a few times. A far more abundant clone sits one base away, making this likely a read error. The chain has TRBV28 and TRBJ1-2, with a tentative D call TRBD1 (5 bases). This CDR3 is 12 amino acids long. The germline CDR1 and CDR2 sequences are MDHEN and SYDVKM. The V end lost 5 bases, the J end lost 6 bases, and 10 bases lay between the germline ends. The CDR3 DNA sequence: TGTGCCAGCAGTCCGGGGGACGATGGCTACACCTTC. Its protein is CASSPGDDGYTF.

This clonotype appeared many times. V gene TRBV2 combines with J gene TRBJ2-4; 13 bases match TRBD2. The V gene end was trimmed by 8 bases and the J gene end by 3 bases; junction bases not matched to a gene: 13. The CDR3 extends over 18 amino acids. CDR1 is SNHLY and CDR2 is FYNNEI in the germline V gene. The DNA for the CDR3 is TGTGCCAGCGGGGGACTAGCGGGATGGGGTATGGACAAAAACATTCAGTACTTC. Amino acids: CASGGLAGWGMDKNIQYF.

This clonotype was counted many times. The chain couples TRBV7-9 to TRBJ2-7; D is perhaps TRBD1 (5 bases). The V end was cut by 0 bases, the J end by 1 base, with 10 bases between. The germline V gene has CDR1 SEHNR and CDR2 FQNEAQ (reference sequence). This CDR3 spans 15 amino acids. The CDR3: CASSLAGRKSYEQYF. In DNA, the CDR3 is TGTGCCAGCAGCTTAGCGGGGCGGAAATCCTACGAGCAGTACTTC.

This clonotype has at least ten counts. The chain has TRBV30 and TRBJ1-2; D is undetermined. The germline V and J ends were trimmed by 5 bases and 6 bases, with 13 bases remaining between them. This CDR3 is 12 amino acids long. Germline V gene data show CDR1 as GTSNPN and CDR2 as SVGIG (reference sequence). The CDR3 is CAWGTDLDGYTF. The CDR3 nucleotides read TGTGCCTGGGGCACGGATCTCGATGGCTACACCTTC.

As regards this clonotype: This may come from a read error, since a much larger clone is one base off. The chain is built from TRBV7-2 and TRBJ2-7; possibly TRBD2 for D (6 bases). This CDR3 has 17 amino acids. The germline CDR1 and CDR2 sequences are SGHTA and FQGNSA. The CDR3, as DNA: TGTGCCATCAGCTCTTCTCCCTCTAGCGTATACTTGAACGAGCAGTACTTC. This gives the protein CAISSSPSSVYLNEQYF.

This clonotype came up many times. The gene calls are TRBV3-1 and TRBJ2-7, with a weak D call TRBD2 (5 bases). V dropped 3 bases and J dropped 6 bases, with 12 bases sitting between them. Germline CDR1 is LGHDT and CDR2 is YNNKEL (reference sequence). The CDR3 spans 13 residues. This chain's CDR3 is CASSHVRGGEQYF. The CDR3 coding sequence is TGTGCCAGCAGCCACGTAAGAGGAGGCGAGCAGTACTTC.